This TCR beta chain stems from a study of CD8+ T cells in alopecia areata. The CDR3 runs to 11 residues. The germline gives CDR1 SQVTM, CDR2 ANQGSEA. Trimming pared 3 bases from V and 8 bases from J, leaving 10 bases between. Overall study results and limits: Scalp samples also yield sequences of resident alphabeta T cells from normal skin. Sharing of TCR sequences between patients (possibly for HLA-related reasons) was less clear than in mice.

As regards this clone: What it recognizes is unknown. This sample also contains other DNA sequences that code for the same CDR3.

As the sequencing template, cDNA was produced by extracting RNA and reverse transcribing it. This table comes from immunoSEQ multiplex PCR, and its TCRdb copy is limited to in-frame clones, with some not included. The top ten hold 36% of the sample, which has 130,000 to 150,000 clones, more than 55% seen once. PBMCs yielded sorted CD4+ and CD8+ T cells. The chain joins TRBV29-1 to TRBJ1-2, with a possible D match to TRBD1 (5 bases). Sequenced sample: CD8+ T cells sorted from blood. This TCR derives from a human donor in good health. The CDR3 sequence is CSVDSRDGYTF. DNA of the CDR3: TGCAGCGTTGATAGCAGGGACGGCTACACCTTC.